These T cell receptor beta chains were read from a single sample in a study of blood T cell repertoires in COVID-19. The table came from immunoSEQ multiplex PCR; TCRdb's copy has only in-frame clones and leaves some out. The repertoire holds more than 95,000 clones, with 60% to 85% as singletons. Sequencing input: peripheral blood. Receptors were obtained from a man in his 70s with acute or convalescent COVID-19. CDR3s leave out the opening cysteine and the closing phenylalanine or tryptophan. Each record gives: clone size, V gene, J gene, CDR3 protein. Rows may omit the clone size; those that give it use once, few, many or a size class.

NA	TRBV3-1/TRBV3-2	TRBJ1-2	ASSQGELKALYGYT
NA	TRBV27	TRBJ1-5	ASSLRAGASNQPQH
NA	TRBV30	TRBJ2-1	AWRLLRGQF
NA	TRBV5-1	TRBJ1-3	ASSWDIRNTIY
few	TRBV14	TRBJ2-1	ASSQWQGVYNEQF
NA	TRBV19	TRBJ2-3	ASTEVTGALTDTQY
once	TRBV6-5	TRBJ2-3	ASGRSGATDTQY
NA	TRBV6-1	TRBJ2-2	ASSGRTSGGLLNTGELF
NA	TRBV5-3	TRBJ2-1	ARSSVGGTGGLNEQF
once	TRBV27	TRBJ2-5	ASSLFSGGETQY
once	TRBV21-1	TRBJ2-7	ASSKASGGLYEQY
NA	TRBV11-3	TRBJ2-2	ASSRRGGAGTGELF
NA	TRBV7-2	TRBJ2-3	ASSFSGVADTQY
NA	TRBV7-2	TRBJ2-7	ASSLNRLAGGEQY
NA	TRBV6-5	TRBJ1-6	ASSYSPGPNSPLH
NA	TRBV11-2	TRBJ2-1	ASSYLGGLADNEQF
NA	TRBV4-2	TRBJ1-5	ASSITGGVNQPQH
NA	TRBV19	TRBJ1-4	ASQTARNEKLF
NA	TRBV5-1	TRBJ1-2	ASSLTANYGYT
NA	TRBV3-1/TRBV3-2	TRBJ1-5	ASSPDRGEQPQH
NA	TRBV5-5	TRBJ2-7	ASSLAGTGSYEQY
NA	TRBV6-5	TRBJ2-7	ASRSGLAGGEQY
NA	TRBV24-1	TRBJ2-1	ATSSSGGSSYNEQF
NA	TRBV7-3	TRBJ2-1	ASSLNTNSYNEQF
NA	TRBV4-2	TRBJ2-7	ASSHRDSYEQY
NA	TRBV3-1/TRBV3-2	TRBJ1-2	ASSQSGEGRDYGYT
NA	TRBV13	TRBJ2-1	ASSPDRGGYNEQF
NA	TRBV4-1	TRBJ1-6	ASSQAWGVPH
NA	TRBV2	TRBJ1-6	AGKTGTVHNSPLH
NA	TRBV5-1	TRBJ2-7	ASSGQFNYEQY
NA	TRBV27	TRBJ2-3	ASSPIDSGGAVDTQY
NA	TRBV29-1	TRBJ2-3	SAPDRITDTQY
NA	TRBV7-3	TRBJ2-2	ASSLNPDRGTGELF
few	TRBV2	TRBJ1-3	ASSGAGRGNTIY
NA	TRBV11-3	TRBJ2-3	ASSSGTSGVDTQY
NA	TRBV6-6	TRBJ2-7	ASSSKAHRGVYEQY
NA	TRBV6-5	TRBJ1-3	ASSYQASSGNTIY
NA	TRBV6-4	TRBJ1-6	ASRIESSYNSPLH
NA	TRBV12-3/TRBV12-4	TRBJ2-7	ASSWGRGYEQY
few	TRBV24-1	TRBJ2-5	ATSPSSGGETQY
NA	TRBV19	TRBJ2-6	ASRPGSGANVLT
NA	TRBV3-1/TRBV3-2	TRBJ1-2	ASSPVAAGYLYGYT
NA	TRBV7-9	TRBJ1-2	ASSLDSFYGYT
NA	TRBV2	TRBJ2-5	ASRPRQGARETQY
NA	TRBV5-1	TRBJ2-7	ASSSSPGGGYEQY
NA	TRBV9	TRBJ2-2	ASSPPGYTGELF
NA	TRBV7-9	TRBJ2-2	ASSLGRLTGELF
NA	TRBV5-4	TRBJ2-3	ASSLGGGGSDTQY
NA	TRBV5-4	TRBJ2-5	ASSSQETQY
NA	TRBV28	TRBJ2-7	ASSSAGAYEQY
NA	TRBV19	TRBJ1-1	AASGVMNTEAF
NA	TRBV18	TRBJ2-5	ASSPPELAGKETQY
NA	TRBV5-6	TRBJ2-7	ASSSRDRGYEQY
NA	TRBV9	TRBJ1-1	ASSATVQGITEAF
many	TRBV7-8	TRBJ1-1	ASSPGRVRTEAF
NA	TRBV9	TRBJ2-3	ASSVWDRSTDTQY